The 29 T cell receptor beta chains below were found in one sample sequenced in a study of cytomegalovirus exposure and HLA in healthy donors. The PCR used 60 Vbeta and 13 Jbeta primers. Libraries were prepared by immunoSEQ multiplex PCR; TCRdb keeps only in-frame clonotypes and omits some of them. The sample gives about 98,000 clones, roughly three quarters of which show up once; 1.4% is in the top ten. Sequenced material: PBMCs. These receptors were collected from a man in his forties or fifties in good health and CMV-seronegative.

V gene TRBV4-3 combines with J gene TRBJ2-7; 9 nucleotides match TRBD2. J lost 3 bases, V lost 4 bases, and 16 bases had no gene match. The CDR3 loop spans 18 amino acids. The germline CDR1 and CDR2 sequences are LGHNA and YSLEER. This CDR3 reads CASSLGTGLGGGDYEQYF. CDR3 DNA sequence: TGCGCCAGCAGCCTTGGGACTGGCTTAGGCGGGGGGGACTACGAGCAGTACTTC.

This clone was seen once. This sequence joins TRBV10-3 and TRBJ2-7; 12 bases map to TRBD2. This CDR3 is 15 amino acids long. V dropped 7 bases and J dropped 1; count of bases not matched to a gene: 5. Germline V gene data show CDR1 as ENHRY and CDR2 as SYGVKD. The CDR3 loop is CAITQGLAGSYEQYF. CDR3 DNA sequence: TGTGCCATCACTCAAGGACTAGCGGGGTCCTACGAGCAGTACTTC.

The chain carries TRBV9 and TRBJ1-3; the match to TRBD1 covers 7 bases. Trimming took 5 bases from V and 0 from J; bases not matched to a gene: 8. This CDR3 comprises 16 residues. The V gene's germline CDR1 is SGDLS and CDR2 YYNGEE. The CDR3 region has the DNA TGTGCCAGCAGTGTTGACAGGGCTAACTCTGGAAACACCATATATTTT. Its protein product is CASSVDRANSGNTIYF.

The chain is built from TRBV29-1 and TRBJ2-5; 9 nucleotides line up with TRBD2. This CDR3 comprises 14 residues. V trimming: 6 bases; J trimming: 5 bases; junction bases outside the gene matches: 10. Germline-derived CDR1 and CDR2 are SQVTM and ANQGSEA. The CDR3 DNA sequence: TGCAGCGTCGGTGGGACTAGCACTTGGGAGACCCAGTACTTC. It translates to CSVGGTSTWETQYF. Supplemented by reference TRBV29-1 and TRBJ2-5, the full variable domain reads SAVISQKPSRDICQRGTSLTIQCQVDSQVTMMFWYRQQPGQSLTLIATANQGSEATYESGFVIDKFPISRPNLTFSTLTVSNMSPEDSSIYLCSVGGTSTWETQYFGPGTRLLVL.

This chain joins TRBV30 and TRBJ1-1; 9 nucleotides line up with TRBD1. Germline V gives CDR1 GTSNPN, CDR2 SVGIG (reference sequence). The length of the CDR3 is 14 residues. V shed 5 bases and J 4 bases; nucleotides not matched to a gene: 8. The CDR3 sequence: CAWGFGDRATEAFF. The CDR3, as DNA: TGTGCCTGGGGATTCGGGGACAGGGCCACTGAAGCTTTCTTT.

The table lists this clone with a count of one. The rearrangement links TRBV19 to TRBJ1-2; the D gene is possibly TRBD1 (6 bases). Deletions cut 5 bases from V and 4 bases from J, with 17 bases between. Per germline, CDR1 LNHDA and CDR2 SQIVND (reference sequence). The CDR3 has 15 amino acids. CDR3 region: CASSPPQQGRYGYTF. The CDR3 coding sequence is TGTGCCAGTAGTCCCCCCCAACAGGGCCGCTATGGCTACACCTTC.

The J gene is TRBJ2-1, the V gene TRBV5-6; 8 positions agree with TRBD1. V shed 1 base, J shed 15 bases, and the junction held 9 bases outside the gene matches. The CDR3 is 13 amino acids. The germline V gene has CDR1 SGHDT and CDR2 YYEEEE. The DNA for the CDR3 is TGTGCCAGCAGCTTGCGTACAGGGGGGACATGGTTCTTC. It yields the protein CASSLRTGGTWFF.

This clone was recorded once. V and J are TRBV7-6 and TRBJ2-3; the match to TRBD1 covers 8 bases. This CDR3 has 17 residues. After removal of 3 bases from V and 3 bases from J, the junction contained 11 bases not matched to a gene. Germline V lookup: CDR1 SGHVS, CDR2 FNYEAQ. CDR3 sequence reads: CASSFYQDRVGTDTQYF. The DNA for the CDR3 is TGTGCCAGCAGCTTTTACCAGGACAGGGTGGGTACAGATACGCAGTATTTT.

This chain uses TRBV28 with TRBJ1-1; weak D call: TRBD1 (6 bases). The V and J ends lost 9 bases and 1 base respectively, with 18 bases between them. The CDR3 spans 15 residues. Germline V gene lookup returns CDR1 MDHEN and CDR2 SYDVKM. CDR3 sequence: CASEPGGGGNTEAFF. In DNA form, the CDR3 reads TGTGCCAGTGAACCGGGGGGGGGCGGGAACACTGAAGCTTTCTTT.

Turning to this clone: Lacking the conserved final phenylalanine or tryptophan, this CDR3 likely reflects a read error. It is unclear where the CDR3 begins or ends on the DNA, so no DNA is shown, and the CDR3 is as TCRdb lists it. J is TRBJ1-1 and V is TRBV10-3; the table's D call TRBD1 went unverified against the DNA. The CDR3 length is 13 residues, termini included. The germline CDR1 and CDR2 sequences are ENHRY and SYGVKD. This CDR3 is CAISESFQGSLLL.

The chain employs TRBV6-1 and TRBJ2-1; 11 bases map to TRBD2. V trimming: 6 bases; J trimming: 8 bases; junction bases outside the gene matches: 6. The CDR3 loop spans 14 amino acids. Germline V gene data show CDR1 as MNHNS and CDR2 as SASEGT. The CDR3 here is CASRRLAGLDEQFF. DNA for the CDR3: TGTGCCAGCAGGAGACTAGCGGGGTTGGATGAGCAGTTCTTC.

This clone is a singleton in its sample. The V and J genes are TRBV6-1 and TRBJ2-7; 8 bases align to TRBD2. The CDR3 is 14 amino acids. Unmatched junction bases numbered 0, after V lost 1 base and J lost 1 base. In germline, CDR1 is MNHNS, CDR2 SASEGT. CDR3 protein: CASSEERGSYEQYF. Here the CDR3 DNA reads TGTGCCAGCAGTGAAGAGCGGGGGTCCTACGAGCAGTACTTC.

The rearrangement joins TRBV7-7 to TRBJ2-3, with 7 positions matching TRBD2. Germline V gene lookup returns CDR1 SSHAT and CDR2 FNYEAQ (reference sequence). V was clipped by 2 bases and J by 0 bases; unmatched bases: 5. This CDR3 region has 16 residues. Here the CDR3 reads CASSLLPGGSTDTQYF. The CDR3, as DNA: TGTGCCAGCAGCTTACTCCCGGGGGGAAGCACAGATACGCAGTATTTT.

This rearrangement joins TRBV2 to TRBJ1-1, with a possible D match to TRBD1 (5 bases). Germline-derived CDR1 and CDR2 are SNHLY and FYNNEI. V lost 1 base and J 11 bases, leaving 17 bases between the germline ends. The CDR3 contains 14 residues. The CDR3 sequence is CASSEGAGGRTAFF. The CDR3 nucleotides read TGTGCCAGCAGTGAAGGTGCGGGGGGTAGAACGGCTTTCTTT.

As for this clone: The junction departs from germline at one end; a sequencing error may be responsible. This chain joins TRBV7-9 and TRBJ1-1; D unresolved. The germline V gene encodes CDR1 SEHNR and CDR2 FQNEAQ (reference sequence). CDR3 length equals 12 residues. The CDR3, as DNA: TGTTCCAGCAGCCCCAGTGGCACTGAAGCTTTCTTT. Translating gives CSSSPSGTEAFF.

This clone showed up just once. The CDR3 sequence is CASSQGSGNQPQHF. The CDR3 coding sequence is TGCGCCAGCAGCCAAGGGAGTGGGAATCAGCCCCAGCATTTT. V gene TRBV4-3 combines with J gene TRBJ1-5; D ambiguous. Germline V lookup: CDR1 LGHNA, CDR2 YSLEER. The V and J ends lost 1 base and 4 bases respectively, with 8 bases between them. The CDR3 covers 14 residues.

J is TRBJ1-6 and V is TRBV5-1; D gene uncertain. Trimming shortened V by 0 bases and J by 0 bases, and 7 bases separated the two germline ends. Germline V gene sequence: CDR1 SGHRS, CDR2 YFSETQ. The CDR3 is made up of 16 amino acids. The CDR3 bases are TGCGCCAGCAGCTTGGTGGAGGGCTCCTATAATTCACCCCTCCACTTT. Protein sequence: CASSLVEGSYNSPLHF. The full variable domain, in which reference TRBV5-1 and TRBJ1-6 provide the parts outside the CDR3, is KAGVTQTPRYLIKTRGQQVTLSCSPISGHRSVSWYQQTPGQGLQFLFEYFSETQRNKGNFPGRFSGRQFSNSRSEMNVSTLELGDSALYLCASSLVEGSYNSPLHFGNGTRLTVT.

This clone has a single count. The gene calls are TRBV20-1 and TRBJ2-1; weak D call: TRBD1 (6 bases). The V gene lost 6 bases and the J gene lost 10 bases, with 13 bases spanning the gap. The CDR3 is 11 amino acids. Germline CDR1 DFQATT, CDR2 SNEGSKA (reference sequence). The chain's CDR3 is CSAHRANEQFF. The CDR3 DNA sequence: TGCAGTGCCCACAGGGCAAACGAGCAGTTCTTC.

The chain combines TRBV5-6 with TRBJ1-1, with 8 bases matching TRBD1. Germline V gene sequence: CDR1 SGHDT, CDR2 YYEEEE. The CDR3 contains 14 residues. V lost 5 bases to trimming and J lost 4 bases; unmatched junction nucleotides: 7. The CDR3 region has the DNA TGTGCCAGCAGGTCGACAGGGGCAGGCACTGAAGCTTTCTTT. It specifies CASRSTGAGTEAFF.

V is TRBV9 and J is TRBJ2-2; 8 bases match TRBD1. Trimming took 4 bases from V and 7 from J; bases not matched to a gene: 6. CDR1 SGDLS and CDR2 YYNGEE come from the germline V gene. The CDR3 loop spans 14 amino acids. The CDR3 sequence: CASSPSGGHGELFF. CDR3 nucleotides: TGTGCCAGCAGCCCCTCAGGGGGCCACGGGGAGCTGTTTTTT. The full variable domain, its missing parts supplied by reference TRBV9 and TRBJ2-2, is DSGVTQTPKHLITATGQRVTLRCSPRSGDLSVYWYQQSLDQGLQFLIQYYNGEERAKGNILERFSAQQFPDLHSELNLSSLELGDSALYFCASSPSGGHGELFFGEGSRLTVL.

The chain recombines TRBV11-2 with TRBJ2-2; a possible D gene is TRBD2 (5 bases). The V end was cut by 2 bases, the J end by 0 bases, with 16 bases between. The CDR3 sequence is 18 residues long. Germline-derived CDR1 and CDR2 are SGHAT and FQNNGV. This CDR3 reads CASSLRETDLSNTGELFF. The DNA of the CDR3 is TGTGCCAGCAGCTTAAGGGAGACGGACCTTTCGAACACCGGGGAGCTGTTTTTT. The full variable domain, in which reference TRBV11-2 and TRBJ2-2 provide the parts outside the CDR3, is EAGVAQSPRYKIIEKRQSVAFWCNPISGHATLYWYQQILGQGPKLLIQFQNNGVVDDSQLPKDRFSAERLKGVDSTLKIQPAKLEDSAVYLCASSLRETDLSNTGELFFGEGSRLTVL.

The genes are TRBV11-1 and TRBJ2-3, with D perhaps matching TRBD1 (7 bases). CDR1 is SGHAT, CDR2 FQDESV, per germline (reference sequence). The CDR3 contains 14 residues. Trimming stripped 5 bases from V and 3 bases from J, with 12 bases between. The CDR3 loop is CASSAQGRTDTQYF. The CDR3 DNA is TGTGCCAGCAGCGCACAGGGGAGGACAGATACGCAGTATTTT.

The V call is TRBV9, the J call TRBJ1-2, with no clear D. Trimming stripped 0 bases from V and 4 bases from J, with 13 bases between. CDR1 SGDLS and CDR2 YYNGEE come from the germline V gene. This CDR3 is 15 amino acids long. Here the CDR3 DNA reads TGTGCCAGCAGCGTAGACATGGAGATACTCTATGGCTACACCTTC. Protein sequence: CASSVDMEILYGYTF. Complete variable domain (other parts from reference TRBV9 and TRBJ1-2): DSGVTQTPKHLITATGQRVTLRCSPRSGDLSVYWYQQSLDQGLQFLIQYYNGEERAKGNILERFSAQQFPDLHSELNLSSLELGDSALYFCASSVDMEILYGYTFGSGTRLTVV.

The rearrangement joins TRBV13 to TRBJ2-1; D is possibly TRBD2 (5 bases). Trimming removed 4 bases at V and 1 base at J, with 14 bases between. Germline-derived CDR1 and CDR2 are PRHDT and FYEKMQ (reference sequence). The CDR3 loop spans 16 amino acids. CDR3 residues: CASSSNGLASYNEQFF. CDR3 nucleotides: TGTGCCAGCAGCTCCAACGGACTGGCTTCCTACAATGAGCAGTTCTTC.

The chain employs TRBV6-6 and TRBJ2-5; D perhaps matches TRBD1 (5 bases). Deletions cut 2 bases from V and 5 bases from J, with 9 bases between. From germline, CDR1 is MNHNY and CDR2 SVGAGI (reference sequence). There are 13 residues in the CDR3. The CDR3 sequence: CASSYQGVETQYF. The CDR3 DNA reads as TGTGCCAGCAGTTACCAAGGGGTCGAGACCCAGTACTTC.

This chain connects TRBV5-6 to TRBJ2-7, with D maybe TRBD2 (6 bases). Trimming cost V 6 bases and J 3 bases, with 13 bases left between them. The germline V gene encodes CDR1 SGHDT and CDR2 YYEEEE. This CDR3 contains 13 residues. The CDR3 region has the DNA TGTGCCAGCAACAGGCCCGGGGGCTACGAGCAGTACTTC. It yields the protein CASNRPGGYEQYF.

The genes are TRBV6-1 and TRBJ2-2, with D perhaps matching TRBD1 (6 bases). The CDR3 has 14 residues. V was trimmed by 6 bases and J by 4 bases, leaving 12 bases between them. Germline V gene data show CDR1 as MNHNS and CDR2 as SASEGT. The CDR3 DNA reads TGTGCCAGCAGCCGGGACACAACCACCGGGGAGCTGTTTTTT. Amino acid sequence: CASSRDTTTGELFF.

The V and J genes are TRBV19 and TRBJ2-5; D gene uncertain. Germline V gene sequence: CDR1 LNHDA, CDR2 SQIVND (reference sequence). This CDR3 has 15 amino acids. Trimming left V 0 bases short and J 2 bases short, with 10 bases between. CDR3 in amino acids: CASSIDGLAQETQYF. As DNA, the CDR3 is TGTGCCAGTAGTATAGACGGCTTAGCTCAAGAGACCCAGTACTTC.

The chain has TRBV7-2 and TRBJ2-3; D is possibly TRBD2 (5 bases). The CDR3 has 12 residues. Germline lookup yields CDR1 SGHTA and CDR2 FQGNSA. Trimming took off 5 bases at V and 7 bases at J, with 10 bases between the two ends. The CDR3 DNA reads TGTGCCAGCAGCACCAGCGGAAATACGCAGTATTTT. This translates into CASSTSGNTQYF.